This T cell receptor beta chain emerged from a study of T cells and Merkel cell carcinoma outcomes (dated by TCRdb to 2020 to 2022). Study-level background: The study examined the tumor T-cell repertoire together with T-cell density as predictors of clinical outcome in patients with Merkel cell carcinoma. General conclusions and limits of the study: T-cell repertoire features combined with T-cell density were reported to predict clinical outcomes in Merkel cell carcinoma patients.

A remark on this clone: No cognate antigen has been identified for it. Per-base qualities were not stored, and no clone one base away is much larger.

The samples were taken from patients with Merkel cell carcinoma. Libraries were built with the immunoSEQ multiplex PCR assay. This immuneACCESS table, as held by TCRdb, lists in-frame sequences with V and J called but not all clones. Of the missing ones, under half trace to an unresolved V gene in checked studies; the others have no known cause. Counted in this sample were about 6,700 clones; roughly 91% of them appeared once. The ten largest clones take up 2.8% of the sample. The CDR3, from cysteine to phenylalanine, totals 14 residues. Only the CDR3 DNA is retained, 42 bases long and in frame from the first base. V is cut by 4 bases and J by 5 bases, and the space between the germline ends is 14 bases. CDR1 KGHSY and CDR2 FQNENV are derived from the germline V gene.

The clonotype originates from a human donor with Merkel cell carcinoma. Sequencing was done on a sample of tumor tissue from Merkel cell carcinoma. In this chain, TRBV16 is recombined with TRBJ2-5; D gene: possibly TRBD2, on 6 matching bases. The CDR3 is CASSRTGSQETQYF. In nucleotides, the sequence is TGTGCCAGCAGCCGAACCGGGAGCCAGGAGACCCAGTACTTC.